Each of the 3 T cell receptor beta chains below was sequenced from the same sample in a study. TCRdb reanalysed the RT-PCR reads using MiXCR and keeps one entry per CDR3 protein. The profile shows under 8,000 distinct CDR3 sequences, approximately 89% of them singletons. Sequencing input: memory CD4+ T cells from blood. The source is a female donor in good health, serving as a healthy control.

A word on this clonotype: The library was built for alpha chains, so this beta chain is an off-target read and its size means little. The CDR3 loop reads CASSRQFSGNTIYF. The CDR3 DNA follows: TGTGCCAGCAGTCGACAGTTCTCTGGAAACACCATATATTTT. The chain recombines TRBV28 with TRBJ1-3; perhaps TRBD1 as D (5 bases). Trimming left V 5 bases short and J 0 bases short, with 8 bases between. Germline values: CDR1 MDHEN, CDR2 SYDVKM. The CDR3 is made up of 14 amino acids.

About this clonotype itself: Since the library was made to target alpha chains, this beta chain is a stray read and its abundance is not meaningful. The chain links TRBV7-2 to TRBJ2-7, with TRBD1 identical over 10 bases. CDR1 SGHTA and CDR2 FQGNSA come from the germline V gene. Trimming at V came to 3 bases and at J to 5 bases, leaving 7 bases not matched to a gene. The CDR3 has 15 residues. The chain's CDR3 is CASSFSGQGTNEQYF. DNA for the CDR3: TGTGCCAGCAGCTTCTCGGGACAGGGGACTAACGAGCAGTACTTC.

A note on this clonotype: This beta chain slipped into a library made for alpha chains as a stray read, so its size is not meaningful. The chain links TRBV20-1 to TRBJ1-1; D unresolved. V lost 0 bases to trimming and J lost 9 bases, with 17 bases between them. Germline V CDR1 and CDR2: DFQATT, SNEGSKA (reference sequence). The CDR3 runs to 14 residues. CDR3 region: CSARDTIRLRQAFF. For the CDR3, the DNA is TGCAGTGCTAGAGATACGATCCGTTTACGTCAAGCTTTCTTT.